These T cell receptor beta chains were read from a single sample in a study of monozygotic twins with inflammatory bowel disease. No DNA is given; TCRdb re-called the 5' RACE reads and lists each CDR3 protein once. There are approximately 40,000 distinct CDR3 sequences in the sample, with about 4.9% held by the top ten. Sequencing was done on a sample of blood. The receptor set was obtained from a human donor with ulcerative colitis or Crohn's disease, or a healthy co-twin of an affected twin (not recorded which). Each CDR3 is given with its conserved first and last residue. The order of the fields is clone size, J gene, V gene, CDR3 protein. Part of the rows lack a size; the others show once, few, many or a class for expanded clones.

size: NA; J: TRBJ1-5; V: TRBV7-9; CDR3: CASSFGGGKSNQPQHF
size: NA; J: TRBJ2-3; V: TRBV20-1; CDR3: CSGILAGITDTQYF
size: NA; J: TRBJ2-7; V: TRBV18; CDR3: CASSPGGEGYEQYF
size: NA; J: TRBJ2-7; V: TRBV5-1; CDR3: CASTDQPYEQYF
size: NA; J: TRBJ2-7; V: TRBV7-9; CDR3: CASSKTGQGSSYEQYF
size: NA; J: TRBJ2-7; V: TRBV27; CDR3: CASSYREGNYEQYF
size: NA; J: TRBJ1-1; V: TRBV27; CDR3: CASRRTRNTEAFF
size: NA; J: TRBJ2-1; V: TRBV3-1; CDR3: CASSQDPSGYEQFF
size: NA; J: TRBJ2-1; V: TRBV20-1; CDR3: CSARVTGGPYNEQFF
size: NA; J: TRBJ2-4; V: TRBV7-6; CDR3: CASSYGGQENMQYF
size: NA; J: TRBJ2-2; V: TRBV19; CDR3: CASSRLVTGELFF
size: NA; J: TRBJ1-1; V: TRBV12-3/TRBV12-4; CDR3: CASNLGAGGRNTEAFF
size: NA; J: TRBJ2-2; V: TRBV5-1; CDR3: CASRIDATNTGELFF
size: NA; J: TRBJ1-1; V: TRBV28; CDR3: CASKTGGMNTEAFF
size: NA; J: TRBJ2-1; V: TRBV3-1; CDR3: CASSQGGTPAGEQFF
size: medium-sized; J: TRBJ2-3; V: TRBV7-8; CDR3: CASSSTGTTTDTQYF
size: NA; J: TRBJ2-1; V: TRBV7-2; CDR3: CASSHSPRGVQFF
size: NA; J: TRBJ2-7; V: TRBV12-3/TRBV12-4; CDR3: CASRLSTGNYYEQYF
size: NA; J: TRBJ2-3; V: TRBV4-3; CDR3: CASSQGWLSGGGTDTQYF
size: NA; J: TRBJ2-3; V: TRBV14; CDR3: CASSYGGIITTDTQYF
size: NA; J: TRBJ1-3; V: TRBV27; CDR3: CASSSDGRPGNTIYF
size: NA; J: TRBJ2-4; V: TRBV27; CDR3: CASSPGVTKNIQYF
size: NA; J: TRBJ2-1; V: TRBV3-1; CDR3: CASSLYRGVINEQFF
size: NA; J: TRBJ2-7; V: TRBV3-1; CDR3: CASSQERSGRTYMSYEQYF
size: NA; J: TRBJ1-3; V: TRBV6-1; CDR3: CASSLDSYGNTIYF
size: NA; J: TRBJ2-7; V: TRBV27; CDR3: CASSFRDRVREQYF
size: NA; J: TRBJ2-2; V: TRBV25-1; CDR3: CASTPDERVGGELFF
size: NA; J: TRBJ1-2; V: TRBV4-3; CDR3: CASSQDRGRYGYTF
size: NA; J: TRBJ1-6; V: TRBV20-1; CDR3: CSPVDGTYNSPLHF
size: NA; J: TRBJ1-6; V: TRBV2; CDR3: CASRGHVNSPLHF
size: NA; J: TRBJ2-7; V: TRBV7-6; CDR3: CASSMGQQYNEQYF
size: NA; J: TRBJ2-3; V: TRBV6-4; CDR3: CASSPSFGADTQYF
size: NA; J: TRBJ2-1; V: TRBV24-1; CDR3: CATSDFTGAGEQFF
size: NA; J: TRBJ2-1; V: TRBV28; CDR3: CASNIAGGSYNEQFF
size: NA; J: TRBJ2-6; V: TRBV20-1; CDR3: CSASQDRVIGANVLTF
size: NA; J: TRBJ2-4; V: TRBV2; CDR3: CASGIGAKNIQYF
size: NA; J: TRBJ1-3; V: TRBV12-3/TRBV12-4; CDR3: CASRRNPGHGGGGNTIYF